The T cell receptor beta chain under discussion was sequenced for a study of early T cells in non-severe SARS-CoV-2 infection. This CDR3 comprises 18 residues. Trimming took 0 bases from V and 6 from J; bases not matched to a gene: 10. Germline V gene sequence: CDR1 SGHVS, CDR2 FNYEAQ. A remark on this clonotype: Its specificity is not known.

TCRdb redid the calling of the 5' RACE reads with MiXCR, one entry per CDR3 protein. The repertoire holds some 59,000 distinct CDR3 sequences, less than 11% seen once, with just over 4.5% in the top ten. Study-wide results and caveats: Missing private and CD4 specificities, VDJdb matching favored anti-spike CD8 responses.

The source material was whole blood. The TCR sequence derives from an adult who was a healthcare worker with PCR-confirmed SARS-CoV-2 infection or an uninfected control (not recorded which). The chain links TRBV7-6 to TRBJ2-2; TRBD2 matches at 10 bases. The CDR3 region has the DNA TGTGCCAGCAGCTTAGCGAAACAGCGGGAGGGCCTTCCCGGGGAGCTGTTTTTT. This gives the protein CASSLAKQREGLPGELFF.